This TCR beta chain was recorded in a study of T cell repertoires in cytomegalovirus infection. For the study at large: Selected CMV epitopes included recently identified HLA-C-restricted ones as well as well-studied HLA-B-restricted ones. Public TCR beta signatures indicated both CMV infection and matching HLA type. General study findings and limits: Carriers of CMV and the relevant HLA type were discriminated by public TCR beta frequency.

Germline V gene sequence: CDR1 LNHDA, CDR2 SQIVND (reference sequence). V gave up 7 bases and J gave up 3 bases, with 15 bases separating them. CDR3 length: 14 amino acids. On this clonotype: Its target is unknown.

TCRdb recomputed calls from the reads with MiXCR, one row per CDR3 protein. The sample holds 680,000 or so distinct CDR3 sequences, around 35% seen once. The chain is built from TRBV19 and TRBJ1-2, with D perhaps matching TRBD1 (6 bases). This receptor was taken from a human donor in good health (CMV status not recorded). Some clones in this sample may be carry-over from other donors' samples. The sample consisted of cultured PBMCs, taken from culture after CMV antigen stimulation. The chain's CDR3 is CASTKGRGDYGYTF. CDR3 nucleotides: TGTGCCAGTACCAAGGGTAGGGGGGACTATGGCTACACCTTC.